These 29 T cell receptor beta chains share one sample of origin, sequenced in a study of T-cell memory formation after mild COVID-19. From the 5' RACE reads, TCRdb called clonotypes with MiXCR, one entry per CDR3 protein. The table lists over 300,000 distinct CDR3 sequences, less than 25% of them singletons, with roughly 21% in the top ten. What was sequenced was PBMCs or a T cell subset sorted from them (not recorded which). Every receptor here comes from a man aged 18 to 30 who had mild COVID-19 (a few samples of this study predate the infection). Cell type and time point are not known.

The chain recombines TRBV4-1 with TRBJ1-1, with 10 nucleotides matching TRBD1. CDR3 size: 16 residues. Trimming removed 1 base from V and 4 bases from J; junction bases left unmatched: 6. Germline CDR1 and CDR2: MGHRA and YSYEKL. This CDR3 reads CASSQVARDRGTEAFF. The CDR3 DNA reads TGCGCCAGCAGCCAAGTGGCCCGGGACAGGGGCACTGAAGCTTTCTTT.

The chain links TRBV7-2 to TRBJ2-7; D is possibly TRBD2 (5 bases). V lost 5 bases and J 1 base, leaving 21 bases between the germline ends. The CDR3 is made up of 17 amino acids. CDR1 and CDR2 from the germline V gene are SGHTA and FQGNSA. CDR3 protein: CASSLQDPLRRSYEQYV. CDR3 DNA: TGTGCCAGCAGCCTACAAGACCCATTACGGAGGTCCTACGAGCAGTACGTC.

The J gene is TRBJ1-2, the V gene TRBV20-1; D remains ambiguous. The V and J ends lost 4 bases and 10 bases respectively, with 16 bases between them. Germline V gene sequence: CDR1 DFQATT, CDR2 SNEGSKA (reference sequence). The CDR3 is made up of 12 amino acids. CDR3 sequence (DNA): TGCAGTGCTATCCCGGTCCTCGATGACTACACCTTC. Protein sequence: CSAIPVLDDYTF.

The table lists this clonotype with a few counts. The genes are TRBV10-3 and TRBJ2-1, with 11 bases aligning to TRBD2. CDR3 size: 17 residues. V lost 8 bases to trimming and J lost 5 bases; unmatched junction nucleotides: 14. The germline V gene encodes CDR1 ENHRY and CDR2 SYGVKD. The CDR3 is CAIGREIAGGHDNEQFF. Written as DNA, the CDR3 is TGTGCCATCGGAAGAGAGATAGCGGGGGGGCACGACAATGAGCAGTTCTTC.

The gene calls are TRBV18 and TRBJ1-4; D might be TRBD1 (5 bases). Per the germline V gene, CDR1 is KGHSH and CDR2 is LQKENI. Deletions cut 4 bases from V and 8 bases from J, with 11 bases between. CDR3 length equals 13 residues. The CDR3 protein is CASSLQGFEKLFF. The CDR3, as DNA: TGTGCCAGCTCACTCCAGGGATTCGAAAAACTGTTTTTT.

This clonotype was picked up many times. The CDR3 sequence is CASSRGPGSTEAFF. In DNA form, the CDR3 reads TGTGCCAGCAGTCGGGGACCGGGTAGCACTGAAGCTTTCTTT. The chain carries TRBV12-3 or TRBV12-4 and TRBJ1-1; D may be TRBD1 (5 bases). The V and J ends lost 5 bases and 4 bases respectively, with 14 bases between them. The CDR3 is made up of 14 amino acids.

The V call is TRBV7-9, the J call TRBJ1-1; D perhaps matches TRBD1 (6 bases). V dropped 5 bases and J dropped 3 bases, with 19 bases sitting between them. CDR1 and CDR2 from the germline V gene are SEHNR and FQNEAQ (reference sequence). The CDR3 is 16 amino acids. CDR3 sequence: CASSRWRGQMDTEAFF. CDR3 nucleotides: TGTGCCAGCAGCCGTTGGCGGGGGCAGATGGACACTGAAGCTTTCTTT.

The sample holds a few counts of this clonotype. The CDR3 DNA sequence: TGTGCCACCGGGGGGACAGGGGGCACCGGGGAGCTGTTTTTT. Amino acid sequence: CATGGTGGTGELFF. The genes are TRBV24-1 and TRBJ2-2, with 11 bases lining up with TRBD1. V lost 9 bases to trimming and J lost 4 bases; unmatched junction nucleotides: 3. This CDR3 has 14 residues. Germline-derived CDR1 and CDR2 are KGHDR and SFDVKD.

This clonotype showed up just a few times. The rearrangement joins TRBV12-3 or TRBV12-4 to TRBJ1-2, with D perhaps TRBD1 (6 bases). V dropped 6 bases and J dropped 2 bases, with 10 bases sitting between them. The length of the CDR3 is 13 residues. The CDR3 nucleotides read TGTGCCAGCAGGACCACAGGGAACTATGGCTACACCTTC. This sequence encodes CASRTTGNYGYTF.

This clonotype was seen a few times. The chain recombines TRBV5-5 with TRBJ2-3, with D possibly TRBD1 on 6 matching bases. This CDR3 is built from 15 residues. Per germline, CDR1 SGHKS and CDR2 YYEKEE (reference sequence). The V and J ends lost 2 bases and 0 bases respectively, with 10 bases between them. CDR3 residues: CASSFGDTSTDTQYF. The CDR3 DNA follows: TGTGCCAGCAGCTTCGGGGACACGAGCACAGATACGCAGTATTTT.

V usage is TRBV6-5 and J usage is TRBJ1-6; tentatively, D is TRBD1 (5 bases). The length of the CDR3 is 17 residues. With 4 bases removed from V and 0 bases from J, the gap between germline ends came to 13 bases. CDR1 and CDR2 (germline): MNHEY, SVGAGI. In DNA, the CDR3 is TGTGCCAGCAGTTCATCAGGGCAGAGCTCCTATAATTCACCCCTCCACTTT. Its protein product is CASSSSGQSSYNSPLHF.

The rearrangement links TRBV3-1 to TRBJ2-2; no reliable D call. V lost 0 bases and J 3 bases, leaving 14 bases between the germline ends. CDR3 length: 17 residues. Germline V gives CDR1 LGHDT, CDR2 YNNKEL (reference sequence). The CDR3 DNA reads TGTGCCAGCAGCCAAGATCCGGCGGAACTCTACACCGGGGAGCTGTTTTTT. Amino acids: CASSQDPAELYTGELFF.

The chain is built from TRBV7-2 and TRBJ2-1, with 8 bases matching TRBD2. The V segment lost 5 bases and the J segment 9 bases; nucleotides outside the gene matches: 9. Germline CDR1 reads SGHTA; CDR2 reads FQGNSA. CDR3 size: 14 residues. The CDR3 nucleotides are TGTGCCAGCAGCGCGGGGGGCGGTTACGGTGAGCAGTTCTTC. The encoded protein is CASSAGGGYGEQFF.

This clonotype was counted a few times. The chain employs TRBV6-2 or TRBV6-3 and TRBJ2-7, with no clear D. V lost 3 bases and J lost 2, with 5 bases in between. The germline CDR1 and CDR2 sequences are MNHEY and SVGEGT. CDR3 size: 12 residues. For the CDR3, the DNA is TGTGCCAGCAGTTATATGGCCTACGAGCAGTACTTC. Translated: CASSYMAYEQYF.

This clonotype was counted between two and nine times. The chain recombines TRBV9 with TRBJ2-2; weak D call: TRBD1 (5 bases). Germline-derived CDR1 and CDR2 are SGDLS and YYNGEE. With 4 bases removed from V and 3 bases from J, the gap between germline ends came to 13 bases. The CDR3 has 15 amino acids. The CDR3 nucleotides read TGTGCCAGCAGCCCTACGCAGGGTTACACCGGGGAGCTGTTTTTT. Its protein is CASSPTQGYTGELFF.

This clonotype was recorded a few times. V is TRBV7-2 and J is TRBJ2-4, with 9 bases aligning to TRBD2. Trimming removed 5 bases from V and 8 bases from J; junction bases left unmatched: 7. The length of the CDR3 is 14 residues. Germline-derived CDR1 and CDR2 are SGHTA and FQGNSA. In nucleotides, the CDR3 is TGTGCCAGCAGCCGGGCCCCTAGCGGGGACATTCAGTACTTC. It is translated as CASSRAPSGDIQYF.

This clonotype occurred many times. J is TRBJ1-6 and V is TRBV3-1; no definite D call. In germline, CDR1 is LGHDT, CDR2 YNNKEL (reference sequence). The CDR3 is 16 amino acids. Trimming took off 0 bases at V and 4 bases at J, with 10 bases between the two ends. The CDR3 loop is CASSQEGGTYNSPLHF. The DNA of the CDR3 is TGTGCCAGCAGCCAAGAAGGTGGCACTTATAATTCACCCCTCCACTTT. The variable domain in full, completed from reference TRBV3-1 and TRBJ1-6, reads DTAVSQTPKYLVTQMGNDKSIKCEQNLGHDTMYWYKQDSKKFLKIMFSYNNKELIINETVPNRFSPKSPDKAHLNLHINSLELGDSAVYFCASSQEGGTYNSPLHFGNGTRLTVT.

This clonotype was counted between two and nine times. The chain recombines TRBV5-1 with TRBJ2-7; 14 bases map to TRBD2. The CDR3 covers 16 residues. The germline V gene has CDR1 SGHRS and CDR2 YFSETQ. J gave up 7 bases and V 5 bases, and 11 bases lay outside the gene matches. The CDR3 here is CASRRGLAGARLEQYF. CDR3 nucleotide sequence: TGCGCCAGCAGGCGGGGACTAGCGGGGGCCCGCCTAGAGCAGTACTTC.

V usage is TRBV28 and J usage is TRBJ1-5, with a weak D call TRBD1 (5 bases). Germline CDR1 is MDHEN and CDR2 is SYDVKM. Deletions cut 5 bases from V and 4 bases from J, with 15 bases between. The CDR3 runs to 15 residues. DNA of the CDR3: TGTGCCAGCAGTGGAGTGACAGCCGGAAATCAGCCCCAGCATTTT. Residues: CASSGVTAGNQPQHF.

The table lists this clonotype with a few counts. This chain joins TRBV7-6 and TRBJ2-1; 7 bases are shared with TRBD2. The CDR3 sequence is 16 residues long. The germline V gene encodes CDR1 SGHVS and CDR2 FNYEAQ. After removal of 7 bases from V and 4 bases from J, the junction contained 13 bases not matched to a gene. CDR3 in amino acids: CASTLQVGTTYNEQFF. CDR3 DNA: TGTGCCAGCACCCTCCAGGTCGGGACTACATACAATGAGCAGTTCTTC.

The rearrangement uses TRBV7-9 and TRBJ1-6; no clear D gene. Trimming cost V 4 bases and J 14 bases, with 21 bases left between them. CDR3 length: 15 amino acids. In germline, CDR1 is SEHNR, CDR2 FQNEAQ (reference sequence). CDR3 nucleotides: TGTGCCAGCAGCTCGGCCCCAGGCGAGACCTCAACCCTCCACTTT. Translated: CASSSAPGETSTLHF.

This clonotype was seen repeatedly, ten times or more. CDR3 loop: CASSPPSGNTIYF. CDR3 DNA sequence: TGTGCCAGCAGCCCCCCCTCTGGAAACACCATATATTTT. This sequence joins TRBV11-2 and TRBJ1-3; no reliable D call. The CDR3 consists of 13 residues. Germline V gene data show CDR1 as SGHAT and CDR2 as FQNNGV. The V end was cut by 5 bases, the J end by 0 bases, with 5 bases between.

This clonotype was detected a few times. This sequence joins TRBV2 and TRBJ2-3; D not certain. Germline-derived CDR1 and CDR2 are SNHLY and FYNNEI. Trimming stripped 3 bases from V and 5 bases from J, with 6 bases between. The CDR3 totals 12 residues. The CDR3 protein is CASSESRDTQYF. The CDR3 nucleotides are TGTGCCAGCAGTGAGTCTAGAGATACGCAGTATTTT. Full variable domain (missing parts from reference TRBV2 and TRBJ2-3): EPEVTQTPSHQVTQMGQEVILRCVPISNHLYFYWYRQILGQKVEFLVSFYNNEISEKSEIFDDQFSVERPDGSNFTLKIRSTKLEDSAMYFCASSESRDTQYFGPGTRLTVL.

The chain combines TRBV5-1 with TRBJ2-2, with 8 bases fitting TRBD1. The J segment lost 4 bases and the V segment lost 3 bases, leaving 8 bases of the junction unmatched. CDR3 length equals 16 residues. Germline V CDR1 and CDR2: SGHRS, YFSETQ. CDR3 amino acids: CASSSSDRARTGELFF. For the CDR3, the DNA is TGCGCCAGCAGCTCCTCGGACAGGGCCCGCACCGGGGAGCTGTTTTTT.

The V call is TRBV20-1, the J call TRBJ1-2, with 7 bases identical to TRBD1. In germline, CDR1 is DFQATT, CDR2 SNEGSKA (reference sequence). The CDR3 is made up of 14 amino acids. With 0 bases clipped from V and 7 bases from J, the junction kept 8 bases outside the gene matches. CDR3 protein: CSARESLTGSGYTF. The CDR3 DNA is TGCAGTGCTAGAGAGAGTCTGACAGGGAGTGGCTACACCTTC.

This clonotype was observed a few times. This sequence joins TRBV7-6 and TRBJ2-5; D perhaps matches TRBD2 (6 bases). The CDR3 is 14 residues long. Trimming took off 3 bases at V and 2 bases at J, with 10 bases between the two ends. The germline V gene has CDR1 SGHVS and CDR2 FNYEAQ. The CDR3 sequence is CASSLVGGQETQYF. The CDR3 bases are TGTGCCAGCAGCTTGGTTGGGGGGCAAGAGACCCAGTACTTC.

V and J are TRBV2 and TRBJ2-1; 7 positions match TRBD1. From germline, CDR1 is SNHLY and CDR2 FYNNEI. The CDR3 has 15 residues. Trimming took 4 bases from V and 2 from J; bases not matched to a gene: 5. This chain's CDR3 is CASSGGRGTYNEQFF. The CDR3 DNA reads as TGTGCCAGCAGTGGAGGCAGGGGGACCTACAATGAGCAGTTCTTC.

The genes are TRBV6-6 and TRBJ2-3, with 11 bases aligning to TRBD2. Losses at the gene ends were 6 bases for V and 5 bases for J; bases not matched to a gene: 16. The CDR3 consists of 18 residues. Per the germline V gene, CDR1 is MNHNY and CDR2 is SVGAGI (reference sequence). This CDR3 is CASSPARGGLAVEDTQYF. CDR3 nucleotide sequence: TGTGCCAGCAGCCCTGCCCGAGGGGGACTAGCGGTGGAAGATACGCAGTATTTT.

V and J are TRBV21-1 and TRBJ2-7; TRBD1, the table's D call, lacks a check against the DNA. TRBV21-1 represents a pseudogene. The length of the CDR3 is 14 residues. In nucleotides, the CDR3 is TGTGCCAGCAGCAAACGGCGGACAGCCCCCGAGCAGTACGTC. Protein product: CASSKRRTAPEQYV.